These 29 T cell receptor beta chains share one sample of origin, sequenced in a study of Graves' ophthalmopathy and Graves' hyperthyroidism. Amplification of the TCR beta CDR3 regions used RNA transcripts (as template). Investigators did first-round RT-PCR with HTBI primers, then second-round multiplex PCR. Via MiXCR, TCRdb re-called the multiplex PCR reads, giving one row per CDR3 protein. Of 600,000 to 950,000 distinct CDR3 sequences in the sample, 40% were seen once. The source material was peripheral blood. The receptors shown here come from an adult man with Graves' ophthalmopathy.

A few counts support this clonotype. The V call is TRBV7-9, the J call TRBJ2-5; possibly TRBD1 for D (6 bases). Germline values: CDR1 SEHNR, CDR2 FQNEAQ (reference sequence). The length of the CDR3 is 15 residues. The germline V and J ends were trimmed by 7 bases and 2 bases, with 17 bases remaining between them. The CDR3 DNA is TGTGCCAGCAATAATAGAGGGGGAATTCAAGAGACCCAGTACTTC. This translates into CASNNRGGIQETQYF. Based on the CDR3 plus reference TRBV7-9 and TRBJ2-5, the full variable domain is DTGVSQNPRHKITKRGQNVTFRCDPISEHNRLYWYRQTLGQGPEFLTYFQNEAQLEKSRLLSDRFSAERPKGSFSTLEIQRTEQGDSAMYLCASNNRGGIQETQYFGPGTRLLVL.

This clonotype was counted only a few times. The rearrangement links TRBV7-9 to TRBJ1-1; a weak D match, TRBD1 (5 bases). Trimming took off 5 bases at V and 0 bases at J, with 10 bases between the two ends. Germline V lookup: CDR1 SEHNR, CDR2 FQNEAQ (reference sequence). This CDR3 contains 14 residues. The CDR3 spells CASSQGNMNTEAFF. The CDR3 nucleotides read TGTGCCAGCAGCCAGGGAAATATGAACACTGAAGCTTTCTTT.

The genes are TRBV19 and TRBJ2-6, with TRBD1 as a possible D gene (6 bases). The CDR3 consists of 19 residues. Trimming pared 4 bases from V and 0 bases from J, leaving 19 bases between. CDR1 and CDR2 from the germline V gene are LNHDA and SQIVND (reference sequence). The DNA for the CDR3 is TGTGCCAGTAGTAGCCGTTTACAGGGTCCGAGCTCTGGGGCCAACGTCCTGACTTTC. It encodes CASSSRLQGPSSGANVLTF.

This clonotype turned up a few times. The J gene is TRBJ2-7, the V gene TRBV20-1; 13 bases align to TRBD2. The CDR3 has 16 amino acids. The V and J ends lost 3 bases and 6 bases, in that order; junction bases with no gene match: 11. Germline V CDR1 and CDR2: DFQATT, SNEGSKA (reference sequence). CDR3 loop: CSARARLAGGPREQYF. The CDR3 DNA reads TGCAGTGCTAGGGCACGACTAGCGGGAGGCCCTCGCGAGCAGTACTTC.

The chain combines TRBV20-1 with TRBJ2-7; D may be TRBD1 (6 bases). V dropped 0 bases and J dropped 5 bases, with 14 bases sitting between them. The CDR3 totals 14 residues. Germline V lookup: CDR1 DFQATT, CDR2 SNEGSKA (reference sequence). The CDR3 bases are TGCAGTGCTAGAGAAGATCGGACAGCCGACGAGCAGTACTTC. This translates into CSAREDRTADEQYF.

This clonotype has ten or more counts. The chain is built from TRBV20-1 and TRBJ2-7, with D possibly being TRBD1 (6 bases). There are 11 residues in the CDR3. Trimming stripped 5 bases from V and 3 bases from J, with 8 bases between. CDR1 and CDR2 (germline): DFQATT, SNEGSKA (reference sequence). The CDR3: CSALQGYEQYF. The CDR3 bases are TGCAGTGCTTTACAGGGCTACGAGCAGTACTTC.

DNA for the CDR3: TGTGCCACCAGCAGAGGGACAGGGTCCGTTACTAGGTACACCTTC. Protein sequence: CATSRGTGSVTRYTF. The rearrangement uses TRBV15 and TRBJ1-2; 8 nucleotides align to TRBD1. This CDR3 comprises 15 residues. V lost 1 base and J lost 11; bases outside the gene matches: 12. Germline values: CDR1 LNHNV, CDR2 YYDKDF (reference sequence).

Turning to this clonotype: This may be a read error: a much more frequent sequence differs by one nucleotide. The genes are TRBV7-8 and TRBJ1-1; D is unclear. Germline values: CDR1 SGHVS, CDR2 FQNEAQ. This CDR3 is 13 amino acids long. V dropped 4 bases and J dropped 4 bases, with 10 bases sitting between them. The DNA of the CDR3 is TGTGCCAGCAGCTCAGATCGGTTCACTGAAGCTTTCTTT. Amino acid sequence: CASSSDRFTEAFF.

This clonotype turned up a few times. The chain links TRBV12-3 or TRBV12-4 to TRBJ2-2; maybe TRBD2 (5 bases). The CDR3 loop spans 14 amino acids. V was pared by 7 bases and J by 4 bases, with 13 bases between. CDR3 nucleotides: TGTGCCAGCACCGGAGACCGGGGCACCGGGGAGCTGTTTTTT. It is translated as CASTGDRGTGELFF.

The J gene is TRBJ2-2, the V gene TRBV25-1; the D is unclear. Germline CDR1 MGHDK, CDR2 SYGVNS. This CDR3 is 13 amino acids long. V lost 5 bases and J lost 5, with 9 bases in between. CDR3 residues: CASSYNRTGELFF. The DNA of the CDR3 is TGTGCCAGCAGTTACAACCGAACCGGGGAGCTGTTTTTT. The variable domain in full, completed from reference TRBV25-1 and TRBJ2-2, reads EADIYQTPRYLVIGTGKKITLECSQTMGHDKMYWYQQDPGMELHLIHYSYGVNSTEKGDLSSESTVSRIRTEHFPLTLESARPSHTSQYLCASSYNRTGELFFGEGSRLTVL.

This clonotype was observed many times. J is TRBJ1-5 and V is TRBV7-9, with D unresolved. The CDR3 is made up of 15 amino acids. Germline CDR1 and CDR2: SEHNR and FQNEAQ (reference sequence). Trimming pared 5 bases from V and 5 bases from J, leaving 16 bases between. CDR3 region: CASSPRGSGDQPQHF. CDR3 DNA sequence: TGTGCCAGCAGCCCTAGAGGTTCCGGGGATCAGCCCCAGCATTTT.

CDR3 sequence (DNA): TGTGCCACCTTTCCCGCGGGAGGGGGCGTTGAAAAACTGTTTTTT. This encodes CATFPAGGGVEKLFF. This chain joins TRBV10-3 and TRBJ1-4; 7 positions agree with TRBD1. The germline V gene has CDR1 ENHRY and CDR2 SYGVKD. The CDR3 extends over 15 amino acids. The V and J ends lost 10 bases and 7 bases, in that order; junction bases with no gene match: 15.

This clonotype was seen just once. J is TRBJ2-7 and V is TRBV10-2; D is possibly TRBD1 (5 bases). CDR3 size: 17 residues. CDR1 and CDR2 from the germline V gene are WSHSY and SAAADI. Trimming stripped 6 bases from V and 0 bases from J, with 21 bases between. CDR3 protein: CASSQDWAPGHSYEQYF. The CDR3 DNA follows: TGCGCCAGCAGCCAAGATTGGGCGCCAGGACACTCCTACGAGCAGTACTTC.

This clonotype was recorded at least ten times. This chain uses TRBV7-9 with TRBJ1-1; 10 positions agree with TRBD1. The ends lost 4 bases at V and 0 bases at J; junction bases unmatched: 5. There are 16 residues in the CDR3. Germline values: CDR1 SEHNR, CDR2 FQNEAQ (reference sequence). CDR3 region: CASSSTGGFVNTEAFF. The DNA of the CDR3 is TGTGCCAGCAGCTCGACAGGGGGCTTTGTGAACACTGAAGCTTTCTTT.

This clonotype was observed at least ten times. This chain uses TRBV12-3 or TRBV12-4 with TRBJ1-2, with 8 positions matching TRBD1. This CDR3 has 12 residues. Trimming removed 6 bases from V and 8 bases from J; junction bases left unmatched: 5. CDR3: CASSRRGRGYTF. Written as DNA, the CDR3 is TGTGCCAGCAGCCGCAGGGGGCGCGGCTACACCTTC.

The DNA for the CDR3 is TGTGCCAGTCGACAGGGGAACGAAGGCAATCAGCCCCAGTACTTC. Translating it yields CASRQGNEGNQPQYF. The V call is TRBV19, the J call TRBJ2-5, with 8 bases fitting TRBD1. Germline values: CDR1 LNHDA, CDR2 SQIVND (reference sequence). This CDR3 comprises 15 residues. V dropped 8 bases and J dropped 9; count of bases not matched to a gene: 17. The full variable domain, its missing parts supplied by reference TRBV19 and TRBJ2-5, is DGGITQSPKYLFRKEGQNVTLSCEQNLNHDAMYWYRQDPGQGLRLIYYSQIVNDFQKGDIAEGYSVSREKKESFPLTVTSAQKNPTAFYLCASRQGNEGNQPQYFGPGTRLLVL.

The chain links TRBV15 to TRBJ1-2; 9 nucleotides agree with TRBD1. This CDR3 spans 15 amino acids. Germline V gives CDR1 LNHNV, CDR2 YYDKDF (reference sequence). Trimming removed 1 base from V and 6 bases from J; junction bases left unmatched: 6. CDR3 DNA: TGTGCCACCAGCAGAGGGACAGGGGAAATCGATGGCTACACCTTC. This translates into CATSRGTGEIDGYTF.

V usage is TRBV6-5 and J usage is TRBJ2-7; no clear D. The CDR3 totals 14 residues. The germline V and J ends were trimmed by 0 bases and 5 bases, with 11 bases remaining between them. The germline V gene encodes CDR1 MNHEY and CDR2 SVGAGI. The CDR3 loop is CASSYSTSADEQYF. In nucleotides, the CDR3 is TGTGCCAGCAGTTACTCGACAAGTGCGGACGAGCAGTACTTC.

Concerning this clonotype: One end of the junction varies from germline; a read error may be responsible. This chain uses TRBV10-3 with TRBJ1-2, with D tentatively TRBD1 (5 bases). This CDR3 is built from 15 residues. From germline, CDR1 is ENHRY and CDR2 SYGVKD. This CDR3 reads CASSEAPTEPGGYTF. CDR3 in DNA: TGTGCCAGCAGTGAAGCGCCGACAGAGCCGGGGGGCTACACCTTC.

This clonotype turned up a few times. The chain links TRBV19 to TRBJ2-2; 7 bases map to TRBD1. Germline V gene sequence: CDR1 LNHDA, CDR2 SQIVND (reference sequence). The CDR3 consists of 15 residues. V dropped 6 bases and J dropped 3; count of bases not matched to a gene: 7. The CDR3: CASSSDQGDTGELFF. CDR3 in DNA: TGTGCCAGTAGCTCAGATCAGGGGGACACCGGGGAGCTGTTTTTT.

Many counts were recorded for this clonotype. CDR3 nucleotide sequence: TGTGCCATCAGGGAGGGTTTTGGCGAGCAGTACTTC. Encoded protein: CAIREGFGEQYF. The V gene is TRBV10-3, the J gene TRBJ2-7; D is possibly TRBD2 (6 bases). Germline assignment: CDR1 ENHRY and CDR2 SYGVKD. The CDR3 runs to 12 residues. Trimming removed 6 bases from V and 6 bases from J, with 12 bases in between.

The chain is built from TRBV2 and TRBJ2-7; 7 bases are shared with TRBD1. CDR1 and CDR2 (germline): SNHLY, FYNNEI. The length of the CDR3 is 16 residues. V shed 5 bases and J 2 bases; nucleotides not matched to a gene: 12. CDR3 nucleotide sequence: TGTGCCAGCAGTTACGCTGGGACAGTAAGAGCCTACGAGCAGTACTTC. Its protein product is CASSYAGTVRAYEQYF. The entire variable domain, with the rest obtained from reference TRBV2 and TRBJ2-7, is as follows: EPEVTQTPSHQVTQMGQEVILRCVPISNHLYFYWYRQILGQKVEFLVSFYNNEISEKSEIFDDQFSVERPDGSNFTLKIRSTKLEDSAMYFCASSYAGTVRAYEQYFGPGTRLTVT.

This clonotype was observed many times. This chain connects TRBV20-1 to TRBJ1-5; D unresolved. CDR3 length equals 12 residues. Trimming left V 5 bases short and J 4 bases short, with 9 bases between. Germline V gene data show CDR1 as DFQATT and CDR2 as SNEGSKA (reference sequence). CDR3 nucleotide sequence: TGCAGTGCTGAAGGGTCAAATCAGCCCCAGCATTTT. Translation: CSAEGSNQPQHF.

This clonotype has at least ten counts. The chain joins TRBV12-3 or TRBV12-4 to TRBJ1-6; the match to TRBD1 covers 7 bases. With V trimmed by 5 bases and J by 4 bases, 2 bases remained unmatched. This CDR3 is built from 14 residues. CDR3 coding DNA: TGTGCCAGCAGTCCGGACAGGTATAATTCACCCCTCCACTTT. Its translation is CASSPDRYNSPLHF.

As concerns this clonotype: A single base separates this from a much larger clone, so it may be a read error. The chain recombines TRBV20-1 with TRBJ2-7, with D possibly matching TRBD1 (5 bases). The V gene's germline CDR1 is DFQATT and CDR2 SNEGSKA (reference sequence). The CDR3 consists of 14 residues. Here the CDR3 DNA reads TGCAGTGCTAGAGTTATGCAGGGTACCTACGGGCAGTACTTC. It codes for CSARVMQGTYGQYF.

The CDR3 DNA sequence: TGTGCCAGCAGCCCCCAGGGCAGGGACCAAGAGACCCAGTACTTC. Translating it yields CASSPQGRDQETQYF. The chain couples TRBV7-2 to TRBJ2-5; D possibly corresponds to TRBD1 (5 bases). CDR3 length equals 15 residues. The germline V gene has CDR1 SGHTA and CDR2 FQGNSA. The V gene lost 5 bases and the J gene lost 0 bases, with 13 bases spanning the gap.

The CDR3 loop reads CSASRYDRNYGYTF. CDR3 DNA sequence: TGCAGTGCTAGCCGGTACGACAGGAACTATGGCTACACCTTC. The chain couples TRBV20-1 to TRBJ1-2; D might be TRBD1 (6 bases). V shed 3 bases and J shed 2 bases, with 13 bases lying between them. This CDR3 has 14 amino acids. Germline assignment: CDR1 DFQATT and CDR2 SNEGSKA (reference sequence).

This clonotype was observed a few times. The V and J genes are TRBV29-1 and TRBJ2-7; no reliable D call. The DNA end favors TRBJ2-1, so the J call may be wrong. Germline V lookup: CDR1 SQVTM, CDR2 ANQGSEA. The CDR3 is made up of 14 amino acids. The CDR3 DNA is TGCAGCGCGACACCGACGGACTCCTACAATGAGCAGTTCTTC. Encoded protein: CSATPTDSYNEQFF.

The chain uses TRBV5-8 and TRBJ1-1; a weak D match, TRBD1 (5 bases). Germline CDR1 and CDR2: SGHTS and YDEGEE. CDR3 size: 14 residues. Trimming removed 3 bases from V and 3 bases from J, with 12 bases in between. CDR3 DNA: TGTGCCAGCAGCTCCGAGTTGGGGGACACTGAAGCTTTCTTT. Protein: CASSSELGDTEAFF.